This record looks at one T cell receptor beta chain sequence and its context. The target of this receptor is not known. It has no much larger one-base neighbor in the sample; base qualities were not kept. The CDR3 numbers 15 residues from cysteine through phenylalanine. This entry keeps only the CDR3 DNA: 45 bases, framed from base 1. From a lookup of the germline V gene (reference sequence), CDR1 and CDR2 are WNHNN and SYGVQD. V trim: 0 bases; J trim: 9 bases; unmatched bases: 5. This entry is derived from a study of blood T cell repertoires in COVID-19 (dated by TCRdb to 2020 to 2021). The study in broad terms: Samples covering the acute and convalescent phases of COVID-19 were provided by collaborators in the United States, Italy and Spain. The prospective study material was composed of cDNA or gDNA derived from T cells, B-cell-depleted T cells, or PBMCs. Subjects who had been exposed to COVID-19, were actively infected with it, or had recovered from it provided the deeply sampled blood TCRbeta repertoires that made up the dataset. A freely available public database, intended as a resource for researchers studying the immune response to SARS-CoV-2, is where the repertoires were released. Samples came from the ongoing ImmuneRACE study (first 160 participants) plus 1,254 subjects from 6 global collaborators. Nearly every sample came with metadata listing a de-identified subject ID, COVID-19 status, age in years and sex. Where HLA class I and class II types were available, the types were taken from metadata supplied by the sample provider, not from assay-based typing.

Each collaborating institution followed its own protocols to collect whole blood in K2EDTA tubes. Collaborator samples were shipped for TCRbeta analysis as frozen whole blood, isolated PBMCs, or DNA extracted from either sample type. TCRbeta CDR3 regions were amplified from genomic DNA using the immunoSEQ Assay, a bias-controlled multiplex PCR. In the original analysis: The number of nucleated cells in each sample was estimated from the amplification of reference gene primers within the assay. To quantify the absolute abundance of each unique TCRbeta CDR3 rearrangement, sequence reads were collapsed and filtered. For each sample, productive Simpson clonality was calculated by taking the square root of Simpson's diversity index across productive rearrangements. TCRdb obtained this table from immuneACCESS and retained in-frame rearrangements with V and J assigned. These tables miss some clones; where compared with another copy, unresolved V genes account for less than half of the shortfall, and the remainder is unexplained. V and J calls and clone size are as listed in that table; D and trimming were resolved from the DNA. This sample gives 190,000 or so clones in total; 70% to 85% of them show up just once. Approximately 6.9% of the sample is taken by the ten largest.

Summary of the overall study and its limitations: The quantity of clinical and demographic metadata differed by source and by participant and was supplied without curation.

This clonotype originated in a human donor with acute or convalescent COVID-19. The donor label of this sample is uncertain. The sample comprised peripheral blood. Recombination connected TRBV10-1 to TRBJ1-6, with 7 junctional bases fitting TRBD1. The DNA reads TGCGCCAGCAGTGAGTCGATACAGGGGTCTTCACCCCTCCACTTT. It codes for CASSESIQGSSPLHF.